This is a list of T cell receptor beta chains from one sample in a study of Ad26.COV2.S vaccination and SARS-CoV-2 variants. Assay: immunoSEQ multiplex PCR; the TCRdb copy retains only in-frame clones and omits some. Of 400,000 to 450,000 clones in the sample, around 91% were seen once. The sample was peripheral blood, taken in a trial of Ad26.COV2.S vaccine versus placebo. The origin of the receptors is a person aged 18 to 59 who received the Ad26.COV2.S COVID-19 vaccine or a placebo. The CDR3 runs from the conserved cysteine through the conserved F or W. D genes are given only for firm matches. The size field is filled for only some rows; it gives once, few, many or a size class.

j_call v_call d_call clone_size cdr3_nt cdr3_aa
TRBJ2-3 TRBV7-2 TRBD2 once TGTGCCAGCAGCACCAGGGCGGGAGGAACAGATACGCAGTATTTT CASSTRAGGTDTQYF
TRBJ2-7 TRBV30 - - TGTGCCTGGAGTGTTGGTGTCTACGAGCAGTACTTC CAWSVGVYEQYF
TRBJ1-1 TRBV27 - - TGTGCCAGCAGTATGCGGAGTAGGAACACTGAAGCTTTCTTT CASSMRSRNTEAFF
TRBJ2-1 TRBV28 - - TGTGCCAGCAGTTCGGTCGCAGGGTGGCATGAGCAGTTCTTC CASSSVAGWHEQFF
TRBJ2-3 TRBV5-4 - - TGTGCCAGCAGCTTGGCCCGGAGGGATACGCAGTATTTT CASSLARRDTQYF
TRBJ2-7 TRBV4-2 TRBD2 - TGTGCCAGCAGCCAAGGGGGGGGGTCCGAGCAGTACTTC CASSQGGGSEQYF
TRBJ2-4 TRBV27 TRBD2 - TGTGCCAGCAGGGGACTAGCGGATCATTATGTTCAGTACTTC CASRGLADHYVQYF
TRBJ2-4 TRBV6-5 - - TGTGCCAGCGGAGACAGACTGTTAGCCAAAAACATTCAGTACTTC CASGDRLLAKNIQYF
TRBJ1-1 TRBV5-1 - - TGCGCCAGCAGCCAGGGCCAATCGCCGGGAGCTTTCTTT CASSQGQSPGAFF
TRBJ2-1 TRBV9 - - TGTGCCAGCAGCGTTGCGGTCCGAAACGCAGGCAATGAGCAGTTCTTC CASSVAVRNAGNEQFF
TRBJ2-1 TRBV2 - - TGTGCCAGCAGTGTGTGGGGTGAGCAGTTCTTC CASSVWGEQFF